This entry describes one T cell receptor beta chain. This record comes from a study of blood T cell repertoires in COVID-19. Study information: Both acute and convalescent COVID-19 samples were obtained from the United States, Italy and Spain.

Germline V gene data show CDR1 as LNHDA and CDR2 as SQIVND (reference sequence). This CDR3 has 12 amino acids. V lost 6 bases, J lost 8 bases, and 11 bases lay in between. Original methodology: Nucleated cell number was recorded as an estimate derived from reference gene primer amplification. Profiling relied on immunoSEQ multiplex PCR, and the TCRdb table lists in-frame clones only, not all of them. V, J and clone size reflect that table, while D and trimming were determined from the DNA. The repertoire has roughly 110,000 clones, 84% of them found once; the top ten carry more than 13%. The TCR originated in a woman between 55 and 75 years old with acute or convalescent COVID-19. Sample: peripheral blood. The V gene is TRBV19, the J gene TRBJ2-4; possible D gene TRBD2, 5 bases. For the CDR3, the DNA is TGTGCCAGTAGCAGACTGGGAGACATTCAGTACTTC. Translating it yields CASSRLGDIQYF.